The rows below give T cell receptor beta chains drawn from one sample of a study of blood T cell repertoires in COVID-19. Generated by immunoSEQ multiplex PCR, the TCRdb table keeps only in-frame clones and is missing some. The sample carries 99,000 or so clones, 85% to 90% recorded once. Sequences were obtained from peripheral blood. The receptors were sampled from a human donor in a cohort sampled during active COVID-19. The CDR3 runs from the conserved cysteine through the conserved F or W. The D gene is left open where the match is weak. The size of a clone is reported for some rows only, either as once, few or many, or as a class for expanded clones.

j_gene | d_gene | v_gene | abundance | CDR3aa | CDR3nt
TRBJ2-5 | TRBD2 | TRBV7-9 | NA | CASSLALGGSGQETQYF | TGTGCCAGCAGCTTAGCGCTAGGCGGTAGCGGGCAAGAGACCCAGTACTTC
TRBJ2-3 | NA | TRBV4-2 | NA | CASSQEGATSTDTQYF | TGTGCCAGCAGCCAAGAGGGAGCCACTAGCACAGATACGCAGTATTTT
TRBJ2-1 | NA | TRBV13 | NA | CASSTIVDYHNEQFF | TGTGCCAGCAGCACTATAGTGGACTACCACAATGAGCAGTTCTTC
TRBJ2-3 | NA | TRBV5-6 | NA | CASSLASTDTQYF | TGTGCCAGCAGCTTAGCTAGCACAGATACGCAGTATTTT
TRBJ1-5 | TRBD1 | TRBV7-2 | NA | CASSLGGTGNQPQHF | TGTGCCAGCAGCTTAGGAGGGACAGGGAATCAGCCCCAGCATTTT
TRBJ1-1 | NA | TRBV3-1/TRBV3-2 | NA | CASSQVMSTEAFF | TGTGCCAGCAGCCAAGTTATGTCCACTGAAGCTTTCTTT
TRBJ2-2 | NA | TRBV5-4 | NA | CASSAFYTGELFF | TGTGCCAGCAGCGCGTTCTACACCGGGGAGCTGTTTTTT
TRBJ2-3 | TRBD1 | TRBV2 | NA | CANDGQGGSYTQYF | TGTGCCAACGACGGACAGGGGGGATCCTATACGCAGTATTTT
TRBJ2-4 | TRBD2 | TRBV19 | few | CASNAGGRGKNIQYF | TGTGCCAGTAACGCGGGGGGCCGGGGCAAAAACATTCAGTACTTC
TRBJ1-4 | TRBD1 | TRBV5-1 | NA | CASSSEAGTGGEKLFF | TGCGCCAGCAGCTCCGAAGCCGGGACAGGGGGGGAAAAACTGTTTTTT
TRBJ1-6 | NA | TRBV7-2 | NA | CASSHPYNSPLHF | TGTGCCAGCTCACACCCCTATAATTCACCCCTCCACTTT
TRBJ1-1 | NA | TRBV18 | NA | CASSPPGSFGGTEAFF | TGTGCCAGCTCACCACCTGGCAGTTTCGGGGGGACTGAAGCTTTCTTT
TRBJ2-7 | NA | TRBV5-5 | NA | CASSLRLNQASYEQYF | TGTGCCAGCAGCTTGAGGTTGAATCAGGCCTCCTACGAGCAGTACTTC
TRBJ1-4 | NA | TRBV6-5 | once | CASRQGNEKLFF | TGTGCCAGCAGGCAGGGTAATGAAAAACTGTTTTTT
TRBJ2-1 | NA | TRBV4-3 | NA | CASSQDPLLNEQFF | TGCGCCAGCAGCCAAGATCCCCTCCTAAATGAGCAGTTCTTC
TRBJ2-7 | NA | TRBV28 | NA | CASMGPFLHEQYF | TGTGCCAGCATGGGGCCCTTTCTTCACGAGCAGTACTTC
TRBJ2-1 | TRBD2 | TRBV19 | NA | CASSIEPSSGSNSYNEQFF | TGTGCCAGTAGTATAGAACCGTCTAGCGGGAGCAACTCCTACAATGAGCAGTTCTTC
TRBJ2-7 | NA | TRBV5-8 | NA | CASSALPGTYYEQYF | TGTGCCAGCAGCGCCCTCCCCGGGACTTACTACGAGCAGTACTTC
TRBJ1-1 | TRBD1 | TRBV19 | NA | CASSLQGARTEAFF | TGTGCCAGTAGTTTACAGGGGGCGCGGACTGAAGCTTTCTTT
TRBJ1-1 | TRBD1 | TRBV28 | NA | CASSSLGTENTEAFF | TGTGCCAGCAGTTCCCTCGGGACAGAGAACACTGAAGCTTTCTTT
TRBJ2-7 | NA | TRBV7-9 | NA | CASSSLTGGSYEQYF | TGTGCCAGCAGCTCGCTGACGGGGGGCTCGTACGAGCAGTACTTC
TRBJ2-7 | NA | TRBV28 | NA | CASSFRLLLRPSYEQYF | TGTGCCAGCAGTTTCAGGCTACTCCTCCGACCCTCCTACGAGCAGTACTTC
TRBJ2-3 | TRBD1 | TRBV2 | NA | CASTRDRGPDTQYF | TGTGCCAGCACCCGGGACAGGGGCCCAGATACGCAGTATTTT
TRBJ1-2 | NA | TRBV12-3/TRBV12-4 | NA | CASSLAAEYGYTF | TGTGCCAGCAGTTTGGCGGCGGAATATGGCTACACCTTC
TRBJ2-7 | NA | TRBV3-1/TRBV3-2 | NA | CASSHTRTGLREQYF | TGTGCCAGCAGCCATACGCGGACTGGCCTGCGGGAGCAGTACTTC
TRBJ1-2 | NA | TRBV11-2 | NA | CASSLGIHPHGYTF | TGTGCCAGCAGCTTGGGCATTCACCCTCATGGCTACACCTTC
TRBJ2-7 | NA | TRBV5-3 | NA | CARSLEGTTNYEQYF | TGTGCCAGAAGCTTGGAAGGGACAACCAACTACGAGCAGTACTTC
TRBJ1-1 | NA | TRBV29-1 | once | CSVKRGSGWDTEAFF | TGCAGCGTTAAAAGAGGGTCTGGGTGGGACACTGAAGCTTTCTTT
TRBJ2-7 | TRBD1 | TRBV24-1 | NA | CATSDFGIGQGFNEQYF | TGTGCCACCAGTGATTTTGGCATAGGACAGGGGTTCAACGAGCAGTACTTC
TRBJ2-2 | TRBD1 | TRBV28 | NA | CASSFPAGTGGTGELFF | TGTGCCAGCAGTTTCCCGGCCGGGACAGGGGGAACCGGGGAGCTGTTTTTT
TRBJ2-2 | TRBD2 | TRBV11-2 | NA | CASSLFASGRLVPGELFF | TGTGCCAGCAGCTTATTCGCTAGCGGGAGACTTGTTCCCGGGGAGCTGTTTTTT
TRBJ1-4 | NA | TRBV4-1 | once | CASSPVVSEKLFF | TGCGCCAGCTCCCCGGTGGTTAGTGAAAAACTGTTTTTT
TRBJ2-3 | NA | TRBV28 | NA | CASSLTSADTQYF | TGTGCCAGCAGTTTGACCAGCGCAGATACGCAGTATTTT
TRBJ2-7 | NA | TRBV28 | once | CASSLTGPSLSEQYF | TGTGCCAGCAGTTTAACAGGGCCTTCCCTTTCCGAGCAGTACTTC
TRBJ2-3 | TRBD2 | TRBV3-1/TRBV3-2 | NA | CASSLSSLGLFLTDTQYF | TGTGCCAGCAGCCTTTCAAGCTTGGGACTATTCCTCACAGATACGCAGTATTTT
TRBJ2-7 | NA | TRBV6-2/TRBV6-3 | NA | CASSYLAEQYF | TGTGCCAGCAGTTACCTAGCCGAGCAGTACTTC
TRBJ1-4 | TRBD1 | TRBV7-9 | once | CASSFQGQVNEKLFF | TGTGCCAGCAGCTTTCAGGGACAGGTTAATGAAAAACTGTTTTTT
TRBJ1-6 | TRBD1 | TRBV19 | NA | CASSSTDRKTPLHF | TGTGCCAGTAGTTCGACGGACAGGAAGACACCCCTCCACTTT
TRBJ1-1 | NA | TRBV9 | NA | CASSVGGYTEAFF | TGTGCCAGCAGCGTTGGGGGGTACACTGAAGCTTTCTTT
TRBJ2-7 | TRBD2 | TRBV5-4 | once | CASSLGGASGAQGEQYF | TGTGCCAGCAGCTTGGGAGGGGCTAGCGGGGCTCAAGGGGAGCAGTACTTC
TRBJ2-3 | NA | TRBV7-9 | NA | CASTQLGSTDTQYF | TGTGCCAGCACCCAACTAGGTAGCACAGATACGCAGTATTTT
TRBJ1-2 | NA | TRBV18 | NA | CASSPSTNYGYTF | TGTGCCAGCTCACCCAGTACTAACTATGGCTACACCTTC
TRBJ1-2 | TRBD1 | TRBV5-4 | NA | CASSRPGTGDYGYTF | TGTGCCAGCAGCAGACCCGGGACAGGTGACTATGGCTACACCTTC
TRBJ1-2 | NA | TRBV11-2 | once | CASSSHLGNYGYTF | TGTGCCAGCAGCTCCCACCTCGGGAACTATGGCTACACCTTC
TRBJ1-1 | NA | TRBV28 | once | CASRLVSPKTEAFF | TGTGCCAGCAGATTGGTTAGTCCGAAGACTGAAGCTTTCTTT
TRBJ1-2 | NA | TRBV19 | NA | CATYSGVLYGYTF | TGTGCCACTTACAGCGGAGTCTTATATGGCTACACCTTC
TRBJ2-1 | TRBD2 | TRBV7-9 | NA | CASSPGTSGNNEQFF | TGTGCCAGCAGCCCCGGGACTAGCGGGAACAATGAGCAGTTCTTC
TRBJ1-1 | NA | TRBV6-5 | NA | CASIKRTDNTEAFF | TGTGCCAGCATAAAGAGGACAGACAACACTGAAGCTTTCTTT
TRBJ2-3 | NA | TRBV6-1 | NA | CASSEAPGASTDTQYF | TGTGCCAGCAGTGAAGCCCCGGGAGCAAGCACAGATACGCAGTATTTT
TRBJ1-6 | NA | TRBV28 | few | CASSDGQWDSPLHF | TGTGCCAGCAGTGACGGACAGTGGGATTCACCCCTCCACTTT
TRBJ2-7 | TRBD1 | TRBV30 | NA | CAWSATGGAEQYF | TGTGCCTGGAGCGCGACAGGGGGCGCCGAGCAGTACTTC
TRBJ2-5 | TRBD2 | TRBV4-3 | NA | CASSVGLGQTQYF | TGCGCCAGCAGCGTTGGACTAGGGCAGACCCAGTACTTC